These 25 T cell receptor beta chains share one sample of origin, sequenced in a study of blood T cell repertoires in COVID-19 (TCRdb year 2020). Library preparation was by the immunoSEQ multiplex PCR assay. TCRdb mirrors the immuneACCESS table, restricted to in-frame sequences. Some clones are absent from its copies; in checked studies, under half trace to an unresolved V gene, and the reason for the others is unknown. Counted in this sample were under 100,000 clones; around four fifths of them appeared once. Together, the top ten hold about an eighth of the sample. The sequencing input was peripheral blood. Receptors originate from a woman between 65 and 79 years old with active or convalescent COVID-19.

The chain links TRBV6-5 to TRBJ1-6, with 9 bases lining up with TRBD1. Germline CDR1 is MNHEY and CDR2 is SVGAGI. The length of the CDR3 is 15 residues. V was pared by 5 bases and J by 7 bases, with 6 bases of the junction left unmatched. The CDR3 loop reads CASSTGGAWNSPLHF. CDR3 in DNA: TGTGCCAGCAGTACAGGGGGCGCGTGGAATTCACCCCTCCACTTT.

This clone showed up just once. This chain uses TRBV6-2 or TRBV6-3 with TRBJ2-2; D is unclear. The V gene lost 0 bases and the J gene lost 2 bases, with 7 bases spanning the gap. The CDR3 has 15 residues. The V gene's germline CDR1 is MNHEY and CDR2 SVGEGT. The CDR3 spells CASSYSLHNTGELFF. The CDR3 DNA reads as TGTGCCAGCAGTTACTCATTACATAACACCGGGGAGCTGTTTTTT.

This clone showed up just once. The gene calls are TRBV6-1 and TRBJ1-2; no clear D gene. The CDR3 runs to 11 residues. Trimming cost V 1 base and J 9 bases, with 6 bases left between them. Germline V gives CDR1 MNHNS, CDR2 SASEGT. This CDR3 is CASSEGARYTF. CDR3 coding DNA: TGTGCCAGCAGTGAAGGGGCCCGCTACACCTTC.

The chain joins TRBV5-1 to TRBJ1-2, with D unresolved. V was trimmed by 5 bases and J by 7 bases, leaving 9 bases between them. Germline CDR1 is SGHRS and CDR2 is YFSETQ. The CDR3 length is 11 residues. CDR3 sequence: CASRRDLGYTF. Written as DNA, the CDR3 is TGCGCCAGCAGGAGGGATCTTGGCTACACCTTC. Full variable domain (rest looked up from reference TRBV5-1 and TRBJ1-2): KAGVTQTPRYLIKTRGQQVTLSCSPISGHRSVSWYQQTPGQGLQFLFEYFSETQRNKGNFPGRFSGRQFSNSRSEMNVSTLELGDSALYLCASRRDLGYTFGSGTRLTVV.

The chain employs TRBV19 and TRBJ1-6, with D perhaps matching TRBD1 (5 bases). Looked up from germline, CDR1 is LNHDA and CDR2 is SQIVND (reference sequence). The CDR3 has 13 amino acids. Trimming took off 10 bases at V and 6 bases at J, with 13 bases between the two ends. The CDR3, as DNA: TGTGCCACCCACGGCAGGGCTAATTCACCCCTCCACTTT. Protein product: CATHGRANSPLHF.

This rearrangement joins TRBV5-4 to TRBJ1-2; 7 nucleotides match TRBD1. V was clipped by 4 bases and J by 5 bases; unmatched bases: 8. Germline lookup yields CDR1 SGHNT and CDR2 YYREEE (reference sequence). CDR3 length equals 14 residues. The CDR3 DNA sequence: TGTGCCAGCAGCGTTCCCGGGACAGATTATGGCTACACCTTC. As protein: CASSVPGTDYGYTF.

The rearrangement links TRBV4-1 to TRBJ2-3; D possibly corresponds to TRBD2 (6 bases). The CDR3 has 16 residues. V gave up 3 bases and J gave up 3 bases, with 16 bases separating them. CDR1 is MGHRA and CDR2 is YSYEKL in the germline V gene. The CDR3 sequence: CASSQGGALRTDTQYF. CDR3 nucleotide sequence: TGCGCCAGCAGCCAGGGGGGAGCATTGAGGACAGATACGCAGTATTTT.

This clone was recorded a few times. This chain links TRBV4-2 with TRBJ2-7; the D gene is possibly TRBD2 (5 bases). This CDR3 region has 14 residues. V was pared by 0 bases and J by 3 bases, with 9 bases between. Germline V lookup: CDR1 LGHNA, CDR2 YNFKEQ. CDR3 region: CASSQDREFYEQYF. As DNA, the CDR3 is TGTGCCAGCAGCCAAGATAGGGAGTTCTACGAGCAGTACTTC.

This clone was observed a handful of times. The rearrangement joins TRBV5-4 to TRBJ1-2, with D uncertain. CDR3 length: 13 amino acids. CDR1 and CDR2 (germline): SGHNT, YYREEE (reference sequence). Trimming stripped 2 bases from V and 2 bases from J, with 7 bases between. The CDR3: CASSFSQNYGYTF. DNA of the CDR3: TGTGCCAGCAGCTTCTCACAGAACTATGGCTACACCTTC.

The gene calls are TRBV11-2 and TRBJ1-6; 7 bases are shared with TRBD1. V trimming: 8 bases; J trimming: 9 bases; junction bases outside the gene matches: 13. The CDR3 sequence is 15 residues long. CDR1 SGHAT and CDR2 FQNNGV come from the germline V gene. The CDR3, as DNA: TGTGCCAGCTCAGTGACAGGGAGGCAGGGTTCACCCCTCCACTTT. Translating it yields CASSVTGRQGSPLHF.

J is TRBJ1-2 and V is TRBV6-5, with D unresolved. The germline CDR1 and CDR2 sequences are MNHEY and SVGAGI. The CDR3 contains 13 residues. V was trimmed by 1 base and J by 7 bases, leaving 10 bases between them. The CDR3 DNA reads TGTGCCAGCAGTTACTTGGCAGGTCCTGGCTACACCTTC. Protein product: CASSYLAGPGYTF.

The V call is TRBV21-1, the J call TRBJ1-2; the table's D call of TRBD1 was not tested on the DNA. TRBV21-1 is marked as a pseudogene. CDR3 length: 17 residues. CDR3 nucleotides: TGTGCCAGCATCAAAACAATAAGGACAGCCGTTACCTATGGCTACACCTTC. This sequence encodes CASIKTIRTAVTYGYTF.

The chain joins TRBV3-1 (or the pseudogene TRBV3-2) to TRBJ1-1; D perhaps matches TRBD1 (5 bases). The germline V gene has CDR1 LGHDT and CDR2 YNNKEL (reference sequence). V dropped 1 base and J dropped 9 bases, with 12 bases sitting between them. This CDR3 comprises 13 residues. The CDR3 here is CASSQGGGSQAFF. CDR3 DNA: TGTGCCAGCAGCCAAGGGGGGGGTTCTCAAGCTTTCTTT.

The chain links TRBV6-5 to TRBJ2-4, with 7 bases that match TRBD1. From germline, CDR1 is MNHEY and CDR2 SVGAGI. The ends lost 6 bases at V and 10 bases at J; junction bases unmatched: 6. The length of the CDR3 is 12 residues. Written as DNA, the CDR3 is TGTGCCAGCAGAGGACAGGCGAGTATTCAGTACTTC. Residues: CASRGQASIQYF.

Worth noting for this clone: The junction differs from germline at one of its ends, possibly a read error. The chain carries TRBV28 and TRBJ1-2; the D is unclear. Germline V lookup: CDR1 MDHEN, CDR2 SYDVKM. This CDR3 has 11 residues. CDR3 DNA sequence: TGTGCCAGCAGTCCCCGCGGGCCTATGCACTTC. Translated: CASSPRGPMHF.

V gene TRBV3-1 (or the pseudogene TRBV3-2) combines with J gene TRBJ2-2; possible D gene TRBD1, 5 bases. The V end lost 7 bases, the J end lost 8 bases, and 17 bases lay between the germline ends. Germline V gene data show CDR1 as LGHDT and CDR2 as YNNKEL (reference sequence). The CDR3 is made up of 14 amino acids. CDR3 sequence: CASTFRGAGGELFF. The CDR3 DNA sequence: TGTGCCAGCACCTTTCGTGGGGCTGGTGGGGAGCTGTTTTTT.

The CDR3, as DNA: TGTGCCAGCAGACCGGACAGGGGGTCCACCGGGGAGCTGTTTTTT. This sequence encodes CASRPDRGSTGELFF. This chain links TRBV5-4 with TRBJ2-2, with 10 positions matching TRBD1. Germline values: CDR1 SGHNT, CDR2 YYREEE (reference sequence). Germline trimming cut 5 bases from V and 4 bases from J; bases unmatched to any gene: 5. CDR3 size: 15 residues.

The CDR3 protein is CASSQPTGGRTEAFF. CDR3 DNA: TGTGCCAGCAGCCAACCAACGGGGGGAAGAACTGAAGCTTTCTTT. This chain uses TRBV7-8 with TRBJ1-1; D may be TRBD1 (5 bases). V was cut by 5 bases and J by 5 bases, with 18 bases left in between. Per the germline V gene, CDR1 is SGHVS and CDR2 is FQNEAQ. The CDR3 extends over 15 amino acids.

This clone was picked up one time. The gene calls are TRBV5-1 and TRBJ1-2; D gene uncertain. CDR3 size: 15 residues. Between the trimmed V and J ends, which lost 1 base and 6 bases, there was a span of 16 bases. Germline V CDR1 and CDR2: SGHRS, YFSETQ. The DNA of the CDR3 is TGCGCCAGCAGCTTGACGACTCCTCTGTGGGATGGCTACACCTTC. This sequence encodes CASSLTTPLWDGYTF. The whole variable domain, filled in from reference TRBV5-1 and TRBJ1-2, reads KAGVTQTPRYLIKTRGQQVTLSCSPISGHRSVSWYQQTPGQGLQFLFEYFSETQRNKGNFPGRFSGRQFSNSRSEMNVSTLELGDSALYLCASSLTTPLWDGYTFGSGTRLTVV.

The V call is TRBV2, the J call TRBJ1-1; D gene uncertain. The germline CDR1 and CDR2 sequences are SNHLY and FYNNEI. V shed 3 bases and J shed 6 bases, with 14 bases lying between them. The CDR3 length is 14 residues. CDR3 residues: CASSDGLDGAEAFF. The CDR3 DNA follows: TGTGCCAGCAGTGATGGGTTGGACGGGGCTGAAGCTTTCTTT.

J is TRBJ1-2 and V is TRBV6-4, with D possibly TRBD1 on 5 matching bases. Per the germline V gene, CDR1 is MRHNA and CDR2 is SNTAGT. Trimming took off 5 bases at V and 8 bases at J, with 18 bases between the two ends. The CDR3 consists of 14 residues. CDR3 in amino acids: CASSWTPAEGGYTF. CDR3 nucleotides: TGTGCCAGCAGTTGGACACCGGCGGAGGGCGGCTACACCTTC.

This sequence joins TRBV7-2 and TRBJ2-6, with TRBD2 identical over 15 bases. Germline lookup yields CDR1 SGHTA and CDR2 FQGNSA. This CDR3 has 19 residues. V trimming: 5 bases; J trimming: 4 bases; junction bases outside the gene matches: 9. The CDR3 DNA sequence: TGTGCCAGCAGCCTCGGACTAGCGGGGGGGCGGTTCGGGGCCAACGTCCTGACTTTC. The encoded protein is CASSLGLAGGRFGANVLTF.

This chain connects TRBV7-2 to TRBJ1-2; 10 bases agree with TRBD1. The CDR3 totals 18 residues. Germline-derived CDR1 and CDR2 are SGHTA and FQGNSA. Trimming removed 5 bases from V and 4 bases from J; junction bases left unmatched: 16. DNA for the CDR3: TGTGCCAGCAGCCTCTCCGGGACAGGGGCGGGTTTGGGCTATGGCTACACCTTC. Residues: CASSLSGTGAGLGYGYTF.

V and J are TRBV7-8 and TRBJ2-6; maybe TRBD1 (5 bases). The CDR3 loop spans 14 amino acids. The ends were cut back, 5 bases at V and 4 bases at J, with 9 bases in the middle. The germline CDR1 and CDR2 sequences are SGHVS and FQNEAQ. In nucleotides, the CDR3 is TGTGCCAGCAGCCTTGGGGCAGGGGCCAACGTCCTGACTTTC. It yields the protein CASSLGAGANVLTF.

The chain joins TRBV29-1 to TRBJ1-3; TRBD1 matches 7 bases. The CDR3 has 14 residues. Germline V gene lookup returns CDR1 SQVTM and CDR2 ANQGSEA. The V and J ends lost 5 bases and 1 base, in that order; junction bases with no gene match: 5. Written as DNA, the CDR3 is TGCAGCGTTTCCCTCAGGGGGTCTGGAAACACCATATATTTT. It yields the protein CSVSLRGSGNTIYF.